Following are 19 T cell receptor beta chains from one sample sequenced in a study of T cell responses to AZD1222 COVID-19 vaccine. The repertoire was sequenced with immunoSEQ multiplex PCR; TCRdb's copy has only in-frame clones and lacks some. This sample's clone table lists over 130,000 clones. The source material was peripheral blood. These receptors were collected from an adult in good health.

This chain's CDR3 is CASSPGGVMETQYF. The CDR3 DNA follows: TGCGCCAGCAGCCCGGGGGGGGTGATGGAGACCCAGTACTTC. The V call is TRBV5-1, the J call TRBJ2-5; 8 bases fit TRBD2. This CDR3 is built from 14 residues. V was clipped by 4 bases and J by 5 bases; unmatched bases: 7. CDR1 and CDR2 (germline): SGHRS, YFSETQ.

V gene TRBV4-2 combines with J gene TRBJ2-5, with 11 bases identical to TRBD2. V shed 0 bases, J shed 5 bases, and the junction held 8 bases outside the gene matches. This CDR3 is 17 amino acids long. Germline loops: CDR1 LGHNA, CDR2 YNFKEQ. This chain's CDR3 is CASSQDLAGGQVETQYF. CDR3 bases: TGTGCCAGCAGCCAAGATTTAGCGGGGGGGCAAGTGGAGACCCAGTACTTC.

This chain joins TRBV7-2 and TRBJ2-1, with 11 bases aligning to TRBD2. Germline CDR1 is SGHTA and CDR2 is FQGNSA. Trimming at V came to 1 base and at J to 10 bases, leaving 9 bases not matched to a gene. This CDR3 comprises 16 residues. This CDR3 reads CASSLGLAGGQWEQFF. The CDR3 bases are TGTGCCAGCAGCTTAGGTCTAGCGGGGGGCCAATGGGAGCAGTTCTTC.

This chain joins TRBV2 and TRBJ1-2; 9 bases agree with TRBD1. The CDR3 runs to 14 residues. The V gene end was trimmed by 5 bases and the J gene end by 3 bases; junction bases not matched to a gene: 4. CDR1 SNHLY and CDR2 FYNNEI come from the germline V gene. The CDR3 spells CASSRQGGDYGYTF. For the CDR3, the DNA is TGTGCCAGCAGTAGACAGGGGGGTGACTATGGCTACACCTTC.

The chain joins TRBV5-1 to TRBJ1-1; 8 bases agree with TRBD1. The length of the CDR3 is 15 residues. Germline-derived CDR1 and CDR2 are SGHRS and YFSETQ. J gave up 4 bases and V 3 bases, and 8 bases lay outside the gene matches. CDR3 bases: TGCGCCAGCAGCTCGGTTATTACAGGGGGCACTGAAGCTTTCTTT. Its translation: CASSSVITGGTEAFF.

The V call is TRBV6-6, the J call TRBJ1-4; 7 nucleotides match TRBD1. This CDR3 contains 15 residues. V lost 5 bases to trimming and J lost 3 bases; unmatched junction nucleotides: 6. From germline, CDR1 is MNHNY and CDR2 SVGAGI (reference sequence). The CDR3 reads CASSPTGTANEKLFF. CDR3 in DNA: TGTGCCAGCAGTCCAACCGGGACAGCTAATGAAAAACTGTTTTTT.

CDR3 coding DNA: TGTGCCAGCAGCCAAGATCGGGGACAGGTCTATAATTCACCCCTCCACTTT. This translates into CASSQDRGQVYNSPLHF. V is TRBV14 and J is TRBJ1-6; 8 nucleotides match TRBD1. The V gene end was trimmed by 0 bases and the J gene end by 3 bases; junction bases not matched to a gene: 4. Germline values: CDR1 SGHDN, CDR2 FVKESK. This CDR3 comprises 17 residues.

The chain couples TRBV10-1 to TRBJ2-1, with TRBD2 identical over 13 bases. With V trimmed by 4 bases and J by 5 bases, 14 bases remained unmatched. Germline V gene sequence: CDR1 WNHNN, CDR2 SYGVQD (reference sequence). This CDR3 is 19 amino acids long. CDR3: CASSGRRPRLAGGHNEQFF. The CDR3 coding sequence is TGCGCCAGCAGTGGACGAAGACCTCGACTAGCGGGGGGTCACAATGAGCAGTTCTTC.

CDR3 nucleotides: TGTGCCAGCAGCTCCGGCCCGGATACCTATGGCTACACCTTC. This sequence encodes CASSSGPDTYGYTF. The V and J genes are TRBV9 and TRBJ1-2; D is ambiguous. V was pared by 4 bases and J by 4 bases, with 14 bases between. This CDR3 contains 14 residues. CDR1 SGDLS and CDR2 YYNGEE come from the germline V gene.

This chain uses TRBV6-5 with TRBJ2-6; D call uncertain. Germline V gives CDR1 MNHEY, CDR2 SVGAGI. V was shortened by 4 bases and J by 0 bases, with 7 bases between the two germline ends. This CDR3 has 15 residues. The DNA for the CDR3 is TGTGCCAGCAGTTGGGTTAACTCTGGGGCCAACGTCCTGACTTTC. Amino acids: CASSWVNSGANVLTF.

V gene TRBV5-1 combines with J gene TRBJ2-5; 13 bases fit TRBD2. Germline trimming cut 4 bases from V and 2 bases from J; bases unmatched to any gene: 2. Germline assignment: CDR1 SGHRS and CDR2 YFSETQ. This CDR3 is built from 15 residues. The CDR3: CASSRTSGGQETQYF. The DNA of the CDR3 is TGCGCCAGCAGCCGGACTAGCGGGGGACAAGAGACCCAGTACTTC.

V gene TRBV24-1 combines with J gene TRBJ2-5; 9 bases are shared with TRBD1. J lost 7 bases, V lost 4 bases, and 12 bases had no gene match. CDR1 and CDR2 from the germline V gene are KGHDR and SFDVKD. The CDR3 spans 16 residues. The DNA for the CDR3 is TGTGCCACCAGTGAGACGGGACAGGGAAGAGAAGGGACCCAGTACTTC. Protein product: CATSETGQGREGTQYF.

The chain combines TRBV13 with TRBJ2-5; the D gene is possibly TRBD1 (5 bases). The germline gives CDR1 PRHDT, CDR2 FYEKMQ (reference sequence). The CDR3 totals 16 residues. Trimming shortened V by 5 bases and J by 3 bases, and 19 bases separated the two germline ends. The DNA of the CDR3 is TGTGCCAGCAGCCGTGATAATGTGGGGCCCAAAGAGACCCAGTACTTC. Protein sequence: CASSRDNVGPKETQYF.

This sequence joins TRBV9 and TRBJ2-1; 9 bases map to TRBD1. CDR1 SGDLS and CDR2 YYNGEE come from the germline V gene. The CDR3 covers 15 residues. V lost 4 bases, J lost 9 bases, and 11 bases stayed unmatched. CDR3 protein: CASSFSDRGSGEQFF. CDR3 nucleotides: TGTGCCAGCAGCTTTTCTGACAGGGGGTCCGGTGAGCAGTTCTTC.

The rearrangement uses TRBV30 and TRBJ2-7, with 7 bases identical to TRBD1. This CDR3 has 16 amino acids. Germline loops: CDR1 GTSNPN, CDR2 SVGIG (reference sequence). The V segment lost 3 bases and the J segment 1 base; nucleotides outside the gene matches: 12. Here the CDR3 DNA reads TGTGCCTGGAGCGAAGACCGGGACAGCCTATCCTACGAGCAGTACTTC. As protein: CAWSEDRDSLSYEQYF.

The rearrangement links TRBV25-1 to TRBJ2-7, with 9 bases identical to TRBD1. V dropped 6 bases and J dropped 5; count of bases not matched to a gene: 14. Germline loops: CDR1 MGHDK, CDR2 SYGVNS. This CDR3 region has 16 residues. DNA of the CDR3: TGTGCCAGCAGGGGGGGGACAGGGCGCCTCCTGGACGAGCAGTACTTC. Translated, it gives CASRGGTGRLLDEQYF.

Turning to this clone: In the same sample, other DNA sequences code for this CDR3. The chain couples TRBV5-1 to TRBJ1-4; the D gene is possibly TRBD1 (5 bases). The V and J ends lost 3 bases and 0 bases respectively, with 6 bases between them. Germline V gene sequence: CDR1 SGHRS, CDR2 YFSETQ. The CDR3 contains 14 residues. The CDR3 loop is CASSSTATNEKLFF. The DNA of the CDR3 is TGCGCCAGCAGCTCGACAGCAACTAATGAAAAACTGTTTTTT.

This rearrangement joins TRBV5-1 to TRBJ2-5, with D unclear. CDR1 and CDR2 from the germline V gene are SGHRS and YFSETQ. With 2 bases removed from V and 1 base from J, the gap between germline ends came to 0 bases. This CDR3 comprises 11 residues. The CDR3 loop is CASSFQETQYF. The CDR3 nucleotides are TGCGCCAGCAGCTTCCAAGAGACCCAGTACTTC.

J is TRBJ2-3 and V is TRBV7-6; D possibly matches TRBD1 or TRBD2 (5 bases each). CDR1 SGHVS and CDR2 FNYEAQ come from the germline V gene. V lost 0 bases to trimming and J lost 4 bases, with 11 bases between them. CDR3 size: 15 residues. The CDR3 region is CASSLAGDLADTQYF. The CDR3 DNA reads as TGTGCCAGCAGCTTAGCGGGGGACCTAGCAGATACGCAGTATTTT. The full variable domain, completed using reference TRBV7-6 and TRBJ2-3, is GAGVSQSPRYKVTKRGQDVALRCDPISGHVSLYWYRQALGQGPEFLTYFNYEAQQDKSGLPNDRFSAERPEGSISTLTIQRTEQRDSAMYRCASSLAGDLADTQYFGPGTRLTVL.